Listed here are 11 T cell receptor beta chains from one sample, sequenced in a study of beta chain features in type 1 diabetes. The study reverse transcribed the entire isolated RNA, so it sequenced expressed TCRB transcripts. TCRdb keeps only in-frame clones here, not all; method: immunoSEQ multiplex PCR. The table records roughly 700,000 clones, 10% to 15% of them present only once. General study points: Type 1 diabetes patients had moderately but significantly shorter TCRB CDR3s in all four CD4+ subsets.

For these TCRs, the target antigens are not known. Sequenced input: naive CD4+ T cells from blood. The receptors shown here come from a man between 18 and 29 years old with type 1 diabetes.

Only a few counts were recorded for this clone. This chain links TRBV5-4 with TRBJ2-2, with 10 bases fitting TRBD1. This CDR3 region has 15 residues. Germline V gene lookup returns CDR1 SGHNT and CDR2 YYREEE (reference sequence). Germline trimming cut 4 bases from V and 7 bases from J; bases unmatched to any gene: 7. The CDR3 sequence: CASSPSTGGLGELFF. The CDR3 DNA follows: TGTGCCAGCAGCCCGTCGACAGGGGGCCTCGGGGAGCTGTTTTTT.

The J gene is TRBJ1-2, the V gene TRBV10-2; a weak D match, TRBD1 (6 bases). Trimming shortened V by 3 bases and J by 8 bases, and 13 bases separated the two germline ends. The CDR3 covers 13 residues. Germline CDR1 reads WSHSY; CDR2 reads SAAADI. The CDR3 DNA reads TGCGCCAGCAGTGATGGGCAGGGGAAGGGCTACACCTTC. Translation gives CASSDGQGKGYTF.

This clone was seen only a few times. The chain has TRBV25-1 and TRBJ2-1; possible D gene TRBD1, 5 bases. Germline values: CDR1 MGHDK, CDR2 SYGVNS. V lost 2 bases and J 4 bases, leaving 15 bases between the germline ends. The CDR3 is made up of 16 amino acids. CDR3 sequence (DNA): TGTGCCAGCAGTGAACGAGGACACGGAAATTACAATGAGCAGTTCTTC. The encoded protein is CASSERGHGNYNEQFF.

A few counts support this clone. The chain links TRBV30 to TRBJ1-2; possible D gene TRBD1, 5 bases. Germline V CDR1 and CDR2: GTSNPN, SVGIG (reference sequence). This CDR3 has 15 residues. Trimming shortened V by 4 bases and J by 1 base, and 16 bases separated the two germline ends. Written as DNA, the CDR3 is TGTGCCTGGAACGCCGGGACGCAGGTTAACTATGGCTACACCTTC. It is translated as CAWNAGTQVNYGYTF.

This clone was found a few times. The chain recombines TRBV6-5 with TRBJ2-6; D unclear. This CDR3 contains 15 residues. Trimming removed 1 base at V and 2 bases at J, with 6 bases between. Germline values: CDR1 MNHEY, CDR2 SVGAGI. The chain's CDR3 is CASSYFKTGANVLTF. Written as DNA, the CDR3 is TGTGCCAGCAGTTACTTCAAAACTGGGGCCAACGTCCTGACTTTC.

The rearrangement uses TRBV5-1 and TRBJ2-5; D gene unclear. Trimming cost V 4 bases and J 1 base, with 11 bases left between them. This CDR3 has 14 amino acids. Germline CDR1 SGHRS, CDR2 YFSETQ. This chain's CDR3 is CASSLQTAQETQYF. In nucleotides, the CDR3 is TGCGCCAGCAGCCTTCAGACGGCCCAAGAGACCCAGTACTTC.

This clone was observed a few times. J is TRBJ1-1 and V is TRBV30; D is unclear. Trimming left V 4 bases short and J 1 base short, with 10 bases between. The CDR3 is 13 residues long. In germline, CDR1 is GTSNPN, CDR2 SVGIG (reference sequence). The CDR3 DNA reads TGTGCCTGGAACAAACAGAAGAACACTGAAGCTTTCTTT. This sequence encodes CAWNKQKNTEAFF.

This clone appeared a few times. The rearrangement joins TRBV6-1 to TRBJ1-1; D unresolved. The CDR3 loop spans 13 amino acids. Trimming cost V 8 bases and J 5 bases, with 15 bases left between them. Germline V lookup: CDR1 MNHNS, CDR2 SASEGT. This CDR3 reads CASVTGRETEAFF. As DNA, the CDR3 is TGTGCCAGCGTTACCGGTCGGGAGACTGAAGCTTTCTTT.

This clone was recorded a few times. The chain combines TRBV25-1 with TRBJ2-1, with D possibly being TRBD1 or TRBD2 (5 bases each). This CDR3 spans 15 amino acids. The V end lost 6 bases, the J end lost 0 bases, and 12 bases lay between the germline ends. Germline CDR1 MGHDK, CDR2 SYGVNS. The CDR3 bases are TGTGCCAGCAGCGGGGCGGAAAGCTCCTACAATGAGCAGTTCTTC. It encodes CASSGAESSYNEQFF.

This clone was seen a few times. This chain links TRBV12-5 with TRBJ1-6; D gene unclear. V gave up 4 bases and J gave up 0 bases, with 10 bases separating them. The germline V gene encodes CDR1 LGHNT and CDR2 FRNRAP. The CDR3 runs to 16 residues. The CDR3 DNA reads TGTGCTAGTGGTTCGCTGGGGAGCTCCTATAATTCACCCCTCCACTTT. This encodes CASGSLGSSYNSPLHF.

The V and J genes are TRBV5-1 and TRBJ2-5; D might be TRBD2 (6 bases). CDR1 and CDR2 from the germline V gene are SGHRS and YFSETQ. The CDR3 extends over 14 amino acids. Between the trimmed V and J ends, which lost 5 bases and 8 bases, there was a span of 19 bases. CDR3: CASSGDFADGTQYF. As DNA, the CDR3 is TGCGCCAGCAGTGGGGACTTCGCGGATGGAACCCAGTACTTC.